The TCR beta chain described here comes from a study of shared clonotypes between healthy human individuals. Study-wide points: Only blood underwent sampling, and tissue repertoires likely differ. Read depth was anticipated to influence clonotype sharing among donors.

CDR1 and CDR2 (germline): WNHNN, SYGVQD (reference sequence). V was pared by 4 bases and J by 7 bases, with 10 bases between. The CDR3 loop spans 13 amino acids. Naive CD45RA+ and memory CD45RA-negative subsets were split from CD4+ cells. Researchers ran the assay at a deep level. Assay: immunoSEQ multiplex PCR; the TCRdb copy retains only in-frame clones and omits some. This table holds under 2,500,000 clones, nearly 97% found once. On this clone itself: Its target is unknown.

V and J are TRBV10-1 and TRBJ1-4; D uncertain. Sequenced: naive CD4+ T cells sorted from blood. Regarding subset: CD45RA+ positively selected. The clonotype comes from a man aged 18 to 30 in good health. The CDR3 coding sequence is TGCGCCAGCAGTGCGGTCCGGGGTGAAAAACTGTTTTTT. Its protein product is CASSAVRGEKLFF.